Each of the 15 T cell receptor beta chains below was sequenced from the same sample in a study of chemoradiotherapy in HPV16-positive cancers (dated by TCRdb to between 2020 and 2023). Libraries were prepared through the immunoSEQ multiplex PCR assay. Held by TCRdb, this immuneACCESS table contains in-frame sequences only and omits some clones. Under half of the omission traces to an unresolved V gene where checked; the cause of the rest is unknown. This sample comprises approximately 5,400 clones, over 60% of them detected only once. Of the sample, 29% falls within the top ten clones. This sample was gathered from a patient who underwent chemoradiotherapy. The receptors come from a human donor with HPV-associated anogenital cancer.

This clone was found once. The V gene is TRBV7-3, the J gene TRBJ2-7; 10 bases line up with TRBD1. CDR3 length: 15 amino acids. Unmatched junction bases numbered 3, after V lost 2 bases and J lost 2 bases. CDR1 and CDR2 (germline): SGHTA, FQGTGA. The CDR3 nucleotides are TGTGCCAGCAGCTTACGGGGGACAGGGGCCTACGAGCAGTACTTC. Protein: CASSLRGTGAYEQYF.

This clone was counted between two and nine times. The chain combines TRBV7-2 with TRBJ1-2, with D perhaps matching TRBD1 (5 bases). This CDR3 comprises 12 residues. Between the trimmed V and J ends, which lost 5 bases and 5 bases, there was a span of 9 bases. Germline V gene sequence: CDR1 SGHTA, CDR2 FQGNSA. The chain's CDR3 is CASSVDSYGYTF. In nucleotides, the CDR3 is TGTGCCAGCAGCGTAGACAGTTATGGCTACACCTTC.

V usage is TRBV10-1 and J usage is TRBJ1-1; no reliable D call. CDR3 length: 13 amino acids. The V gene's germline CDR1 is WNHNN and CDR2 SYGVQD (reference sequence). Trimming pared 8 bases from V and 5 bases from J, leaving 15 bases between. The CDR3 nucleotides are TGCGCCAGCCAGCCTGATGGGAGAACTGAAGCTTTCTTT. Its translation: CASQPDGRTEAFF.

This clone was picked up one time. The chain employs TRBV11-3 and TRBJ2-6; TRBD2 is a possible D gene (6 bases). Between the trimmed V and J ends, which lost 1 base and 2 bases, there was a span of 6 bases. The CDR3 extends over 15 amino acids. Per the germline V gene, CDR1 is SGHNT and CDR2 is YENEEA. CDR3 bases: TGTGCCAGCAGCTTAGGCGGGGCTGGGGCCAACGTCCTGACTTTC. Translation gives CASSLGGAGANVLTF.

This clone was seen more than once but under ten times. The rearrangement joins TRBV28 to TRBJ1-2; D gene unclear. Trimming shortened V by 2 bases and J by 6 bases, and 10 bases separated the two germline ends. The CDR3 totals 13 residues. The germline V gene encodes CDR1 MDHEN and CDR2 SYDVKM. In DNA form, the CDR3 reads TGTGCCAGCAGTTTAATGGGAAGCCATGGCTACACCTTC. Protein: CASSLMGSHGYTF.

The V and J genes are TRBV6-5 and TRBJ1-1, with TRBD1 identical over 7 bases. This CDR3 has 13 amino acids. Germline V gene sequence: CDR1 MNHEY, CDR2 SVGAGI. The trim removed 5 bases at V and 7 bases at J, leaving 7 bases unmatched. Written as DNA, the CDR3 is TGTGCCAGCAGTGGGGACAGAGTAAATGAAGCTTTCTTT. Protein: CASSGDRVNEAFF.

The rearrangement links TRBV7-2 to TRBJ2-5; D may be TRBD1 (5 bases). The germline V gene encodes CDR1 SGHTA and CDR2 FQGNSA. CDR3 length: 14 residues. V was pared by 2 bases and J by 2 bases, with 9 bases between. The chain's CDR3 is CASSLRPGQETQYF. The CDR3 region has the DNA TGTGCCAGCAGCTTAAGGCCAGGGCAAGAGACCCAGTACTTC.

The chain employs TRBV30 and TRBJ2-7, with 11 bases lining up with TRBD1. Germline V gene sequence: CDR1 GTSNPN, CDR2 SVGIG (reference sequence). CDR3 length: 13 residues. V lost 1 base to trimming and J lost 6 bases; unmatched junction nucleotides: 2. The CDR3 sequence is CAWSGDRGAEQYF. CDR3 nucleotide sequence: TGTGCCTGGAGTGGGGACAGGGGGGCCGAGCAGTACTTC.

The CDR3 DNA reads as TGTGCCTGGAATCTGGGGCATTGGGAGACCCAGTACTTC. Translation: CAWNLGHWETQYF. The chain has TRBV30 and TRBJ2-5; perhaps TRBD1 as D (5 bases). Trimming left V 4 bases short and J 5 bases short, with 14 bases between. Germline-derived CDR1 and CDR2 are GTSNPN and SVGIG (reference sequence). This CDR3 region has 13 residues.

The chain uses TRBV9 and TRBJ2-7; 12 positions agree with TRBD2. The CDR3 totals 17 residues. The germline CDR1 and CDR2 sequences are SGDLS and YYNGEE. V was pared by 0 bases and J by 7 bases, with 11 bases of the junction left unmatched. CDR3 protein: CASSVGPTSGRGWEQYF. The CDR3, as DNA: TGTGCCAGCAGCGTAGGCCCGACTAGCGGGAGAGGATGGGAGCAGTACTTC.

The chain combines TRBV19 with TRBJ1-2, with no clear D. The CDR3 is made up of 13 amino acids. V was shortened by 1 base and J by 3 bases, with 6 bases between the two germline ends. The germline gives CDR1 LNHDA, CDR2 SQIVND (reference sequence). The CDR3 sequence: CASSIGTDYGYTF. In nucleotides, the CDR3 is TGTGCCAGTAGTATAGGGACCGACTATGGCTACACCTTC.

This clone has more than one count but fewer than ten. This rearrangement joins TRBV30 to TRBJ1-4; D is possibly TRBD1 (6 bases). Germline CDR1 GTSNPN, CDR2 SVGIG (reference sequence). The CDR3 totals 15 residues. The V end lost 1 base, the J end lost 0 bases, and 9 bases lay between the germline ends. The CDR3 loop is CAWSAGTSTNEKLFF. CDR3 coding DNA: TGTGCCTGGAGTGCCGGGACATCAACTAATGAAAAACTGTTTTTT.

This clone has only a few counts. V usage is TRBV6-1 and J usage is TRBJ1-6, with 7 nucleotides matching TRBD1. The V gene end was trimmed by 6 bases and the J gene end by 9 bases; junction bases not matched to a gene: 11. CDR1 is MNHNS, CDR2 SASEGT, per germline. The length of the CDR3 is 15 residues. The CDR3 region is CASRYAQGGSSPLHF. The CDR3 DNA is TGTGCCAGCAGGTATGCCCAGGGGGGCAGTTCACCCCTCCACTTT.

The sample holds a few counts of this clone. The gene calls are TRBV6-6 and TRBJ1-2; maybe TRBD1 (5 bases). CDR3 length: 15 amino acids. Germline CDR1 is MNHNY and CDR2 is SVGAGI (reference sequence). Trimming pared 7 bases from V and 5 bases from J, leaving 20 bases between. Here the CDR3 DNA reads TGTGCCAGCATCTTTCTAGAGGGGATCGGTTATGGCTACACCTTC. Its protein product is CASIFLEGIGYGYTF.

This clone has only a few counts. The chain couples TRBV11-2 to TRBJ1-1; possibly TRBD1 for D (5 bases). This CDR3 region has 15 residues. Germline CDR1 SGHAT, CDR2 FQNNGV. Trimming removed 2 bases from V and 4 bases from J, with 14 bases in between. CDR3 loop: CASSLTQGPGTEAFF. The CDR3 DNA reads TGTGCCAGCAGCTTAACGCAGGGCCCGGGCACTGAAGCTTTCTTT.